This T cell receptor beta chain was sequenced in a study of blood T cell repertoires in COVID-19. Study background: Spain, Italy and the United States supplied samples that represented acute and convalescent COVID-19. PBMCs, B-cell-depleted T cells, or T cells were the source of the cDNA or gDNA that made up the material.

Study processing details: Amplification of reference gene primers provided the estimated nucleated cell counts. Repertoires were generated with immunoSEQ multiplex PCR, while TCRdb's copy carries only in-frame clones and drops some. Clone size and the V and J calls come from that table; the DNA yielded D and trimming. The sample has around 250,000 clones; about 89% are singletons. V lost 4 bases to trimming and J lost 5 bases; unmatched junction nucleotides: 6. The CDR3 length is 15 residues. The germline V gene has CDR1 LGHDT and CDR2 YNNKEL (reference sequence). The source material was peripheral blood. The receptor was isolated from a woman aged 40 to 50 who had recovered from COVID-19. J is TRBJ1-4 and V is TRBV3-1 (or the pseudogene TRBV3-2); 8 nucleotides align to TRBD1. CDR3 residues: CASSPSGTGNEKLFF. Written as DNA, the CDR3 is TGTGCCAGCAGCCCATCCGGGACAGGCAATGAAAAACTGTTTTTT.